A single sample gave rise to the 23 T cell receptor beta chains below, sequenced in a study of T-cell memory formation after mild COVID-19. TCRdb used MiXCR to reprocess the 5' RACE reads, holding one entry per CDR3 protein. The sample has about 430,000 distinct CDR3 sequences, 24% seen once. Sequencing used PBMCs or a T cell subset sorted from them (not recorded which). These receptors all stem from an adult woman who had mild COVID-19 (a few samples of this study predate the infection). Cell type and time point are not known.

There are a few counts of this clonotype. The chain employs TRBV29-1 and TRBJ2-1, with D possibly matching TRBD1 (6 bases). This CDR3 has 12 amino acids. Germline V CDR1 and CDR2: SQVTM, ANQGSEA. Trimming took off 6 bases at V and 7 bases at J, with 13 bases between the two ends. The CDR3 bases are TGCAGCGTGGGATGGGGGCAGAATGAGCAGTTCTTC. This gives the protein CSVGWGQNEQFF.

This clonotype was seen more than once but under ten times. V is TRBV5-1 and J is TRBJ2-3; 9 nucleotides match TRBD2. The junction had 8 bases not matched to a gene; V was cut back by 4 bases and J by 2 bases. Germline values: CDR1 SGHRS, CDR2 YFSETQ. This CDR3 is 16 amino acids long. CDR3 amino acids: CASSAGGLANTDTQYF. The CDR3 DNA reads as TGCGCCAGCAGCGCGGGGGGACTAGCCAACACAGATACGCAGTATTTT.

This chain's CDR3 is CASRALALPGELFF. The CDR3 DNA reads as TGTGCCAGCAGAGCCCTGGCTCTCCCGGGGGAGCTGTTTTTT. The chain joins TRBV7-2 to TRBJ2-2, with D unclear. Germline CDR1 and CDR2: SGHTA and FQGNSA. Trimming removed 6 bases from V and 8 bases from J, with 16 bases in between. The CDR3 consists of 14 residues.

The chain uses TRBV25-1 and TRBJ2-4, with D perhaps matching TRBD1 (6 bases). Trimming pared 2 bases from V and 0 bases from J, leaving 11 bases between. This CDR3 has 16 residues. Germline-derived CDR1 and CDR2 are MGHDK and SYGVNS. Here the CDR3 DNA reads TGTGCCAGCAGTGAACGGCCGACAGGAGCCAAAAACATTCAGTACTTC. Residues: CASSERPTGAKNIQYF.

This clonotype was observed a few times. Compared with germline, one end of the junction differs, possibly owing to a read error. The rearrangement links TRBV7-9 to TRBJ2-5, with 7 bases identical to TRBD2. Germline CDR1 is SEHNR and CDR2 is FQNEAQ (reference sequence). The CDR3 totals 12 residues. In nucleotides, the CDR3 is TGTGCCAGCATGCCGGCGGGAGAGGCCCAGTACTTC. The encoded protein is CASMPAGEAQYF.

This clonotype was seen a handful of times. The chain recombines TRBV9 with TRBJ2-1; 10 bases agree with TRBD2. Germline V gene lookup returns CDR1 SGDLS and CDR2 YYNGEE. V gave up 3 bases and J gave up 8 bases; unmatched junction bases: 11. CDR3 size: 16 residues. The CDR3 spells CASSAQPGLATDEQFF. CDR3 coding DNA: TGTGCCAGCAGCGCCCAACCGGGACTAGCGACCGATGAGCAGTTCTTC.

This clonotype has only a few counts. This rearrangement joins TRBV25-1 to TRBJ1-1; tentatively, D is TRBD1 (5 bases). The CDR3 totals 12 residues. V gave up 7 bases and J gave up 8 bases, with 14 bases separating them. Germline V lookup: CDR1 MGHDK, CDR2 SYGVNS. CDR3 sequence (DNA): TGTGCCAGCACCAGAGGGAACAGGGAAGCTTTCTTT. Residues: CASTRGNREAFF.

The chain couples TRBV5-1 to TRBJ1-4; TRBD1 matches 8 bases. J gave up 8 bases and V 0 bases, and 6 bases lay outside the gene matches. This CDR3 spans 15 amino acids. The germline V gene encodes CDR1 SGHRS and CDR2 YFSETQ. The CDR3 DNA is TGCGCCAGCAGCTTGGACCACAGGGGGAGCGAAAAACTGTTTTTT. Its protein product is CASSLDHRGSEKLFF.

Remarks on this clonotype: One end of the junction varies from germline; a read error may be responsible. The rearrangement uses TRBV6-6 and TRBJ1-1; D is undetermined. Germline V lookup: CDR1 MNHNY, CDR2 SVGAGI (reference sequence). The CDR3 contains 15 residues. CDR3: CASSYSPLMKTEAFF. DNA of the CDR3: TGTGCCAGCAGTTACTCTCCCCTCATGAAAACTGAAGCTTTCTTT.

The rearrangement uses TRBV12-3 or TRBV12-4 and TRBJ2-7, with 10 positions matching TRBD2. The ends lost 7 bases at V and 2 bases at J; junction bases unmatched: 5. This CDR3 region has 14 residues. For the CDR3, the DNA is TGTGCCAGCACCTGGACTAGCGGCACCTACGAGCAGTACTTC. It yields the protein CASTWTSGTYEQYF.

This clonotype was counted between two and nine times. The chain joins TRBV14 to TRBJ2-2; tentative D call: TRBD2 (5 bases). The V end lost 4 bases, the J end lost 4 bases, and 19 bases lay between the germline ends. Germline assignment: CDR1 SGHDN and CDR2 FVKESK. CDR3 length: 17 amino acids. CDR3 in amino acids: CASSPQRLVRATGELFF. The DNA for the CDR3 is TGTGCCAGCAGCCCACAACGATTGGTGAGGGCCACCGGGGAGCTGTTTTTT.

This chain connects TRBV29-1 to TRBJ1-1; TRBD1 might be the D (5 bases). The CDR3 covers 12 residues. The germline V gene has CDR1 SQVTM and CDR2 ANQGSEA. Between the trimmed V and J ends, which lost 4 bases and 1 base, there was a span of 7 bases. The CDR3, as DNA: TGCAGCGTTGTGACAGCGAACACTGAAGCTTTCTTT. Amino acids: CSVVTANTEAFF.

The CDR3 protein is CASSHTTRGTGELFF. DNA of the CDR3: TGTGCCAGCAGTCACACGACCAGGGGGACCGGGGAGCTGTTTTTT. The chain carries TRBV6-5 and TRBJ2-2; TRBD1 aligns across 7 bases. The junction had 8 bases not matched to a gene; V was cut back by 5 bases and J by 5 bases. This CDR3 comprises 15 residues. From germline, CDR1 is MNHEY and CDR2 SVGAGI.

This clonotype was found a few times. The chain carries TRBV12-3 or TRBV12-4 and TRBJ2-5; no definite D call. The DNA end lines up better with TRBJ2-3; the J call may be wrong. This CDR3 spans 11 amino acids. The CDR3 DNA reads TGTGCCAGCAGTTTGGTGGGTACGCAGTATTTT. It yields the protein CASSLVGTQYF.

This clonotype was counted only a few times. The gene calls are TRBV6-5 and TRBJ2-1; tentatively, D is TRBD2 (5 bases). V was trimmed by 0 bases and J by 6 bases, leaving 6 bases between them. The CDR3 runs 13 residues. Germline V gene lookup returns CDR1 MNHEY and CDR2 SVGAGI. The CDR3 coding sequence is TGTGCCAGCAGTTACTCCGGACTCAATGAGCAGTTCTTC. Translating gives CASSYSGLNEQFF.

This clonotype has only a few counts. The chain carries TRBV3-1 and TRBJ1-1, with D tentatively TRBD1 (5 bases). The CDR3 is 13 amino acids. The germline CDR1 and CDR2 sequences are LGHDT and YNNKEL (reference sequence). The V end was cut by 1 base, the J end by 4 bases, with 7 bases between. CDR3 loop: CASSQGGSTEAFF. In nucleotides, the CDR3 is TGTGCCAGCAGCCAAGGGGGGTCCACTGAAGCTTTCTTT.

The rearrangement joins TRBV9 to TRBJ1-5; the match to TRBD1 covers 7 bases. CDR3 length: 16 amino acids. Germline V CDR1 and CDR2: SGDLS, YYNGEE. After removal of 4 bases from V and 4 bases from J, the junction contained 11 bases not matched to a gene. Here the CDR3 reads CASSQNRTGDNQPQHF. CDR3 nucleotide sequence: TGTGCCAGCAGCCAAAATAGGACAGGAGATAATCAGCCCCAGCATTTT.

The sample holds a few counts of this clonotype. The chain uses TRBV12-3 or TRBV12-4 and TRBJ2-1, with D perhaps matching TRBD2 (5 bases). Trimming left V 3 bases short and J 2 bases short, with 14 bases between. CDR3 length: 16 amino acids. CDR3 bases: TGTGCCAGCAGTTTCGAGGGAGAGCGAGCCTACAATGAGCAGTTCTTC. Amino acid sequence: CASSFEGERAYNEQFF.

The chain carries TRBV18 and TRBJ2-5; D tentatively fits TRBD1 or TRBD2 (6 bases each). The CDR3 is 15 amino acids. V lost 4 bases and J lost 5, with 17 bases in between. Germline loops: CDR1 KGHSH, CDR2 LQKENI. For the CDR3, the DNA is TGTGCCAGCTCACGTCAGAGGGGGGCCGAGGAGACCCAGTACTTC. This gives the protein CASSRQRGAEETQYF.

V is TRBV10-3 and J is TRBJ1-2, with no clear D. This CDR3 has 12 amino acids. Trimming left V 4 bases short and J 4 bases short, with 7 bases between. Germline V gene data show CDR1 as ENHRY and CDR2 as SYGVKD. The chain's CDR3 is CAISATGYGYTF. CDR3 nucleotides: TGTGCCATCAGTGCGACCGGCTATGGCTACACCTTC.

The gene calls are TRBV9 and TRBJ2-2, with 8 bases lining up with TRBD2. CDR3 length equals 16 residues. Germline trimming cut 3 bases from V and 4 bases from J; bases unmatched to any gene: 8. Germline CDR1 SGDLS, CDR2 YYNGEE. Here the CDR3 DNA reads TGTGCCAGCAGCGGAAAAGCGGGAGAGGTCACCGGGGAGCTGTTTTTT. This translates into CASSGKAGEVTGELFF.

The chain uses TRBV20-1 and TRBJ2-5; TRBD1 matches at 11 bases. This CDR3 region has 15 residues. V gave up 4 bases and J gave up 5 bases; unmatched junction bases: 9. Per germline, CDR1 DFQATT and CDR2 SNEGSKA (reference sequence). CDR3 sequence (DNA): TGCAGTGCTATCGGACAGGGGGCTCTACTGGAGACCCAGTACTTC. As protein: CSAIGQGALLETQYF.

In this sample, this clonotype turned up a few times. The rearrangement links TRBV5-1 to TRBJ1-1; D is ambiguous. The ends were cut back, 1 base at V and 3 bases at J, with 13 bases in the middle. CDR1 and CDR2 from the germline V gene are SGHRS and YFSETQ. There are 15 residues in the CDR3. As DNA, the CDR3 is TGCGCCAGCAGCTTGCGCTGGAGTCGGGACACTGAAGCTTTCTTT. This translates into CASSLRWSRDTEAFF.